The 27 T cell receptor beta chains below were found in one sample sequenced in a study of OX40 agonist ivuxolimab in advanced cancers. The protocol was immunoSEQ multiplex PCR, while the TCRdb copy is restricted to in-frame clones and leaves out a portion. Of 55,000 to 65,000 clones in the sample, roughly four fifths were seen once. Sequencing used CD4+ or CD8+ T cells sorted from blood, obtained in a trial of the OX40 agonist ivuxolimab. These receptors were obtained from an adult with an advanced solid tumor such as melanoma, head and neck, liver or kidney cancer.

The rearrangement uses TRBV11-2 and TRBJ2-7; no reliable D call. There are 13 residues in the CDR3. Germline CDR1 and CDR2: SGHAT and FQNNGV. Trimming took 6 bases from V and 4 from J, leaving 13 bases between them. CDR3 amino acids: CASSSGPQYEQYF. The CDR3 region has the DNA TGTGCCAGCAGTTCCGGACCACAGTACGAGCAGTACTTC.

The chain combines TRBV6-5 with TRBJ2-3; D might be TRBD2 (7 bases). Trimming took 5 bases from V and 4 from J, leaving 16 bases between them. The CDR3 length is 15 residues. Germline V gives CDR1 MNHEY, CDR2 SVGAGI. The chain's CDR3 is CASSRGGGQADTQYF. Written as DNA, the CDR3 is TGTGCCAGCAGTCGCGGGGGCGGGCAGGCAGATACGCAGTATTTT.

This clone was counted between two and nine times. The rearrangement links TRBV9 to TRBJ1-1, with D perhaps matching TRBD1 (5 bases). The CDR3 extends over 14 amino acids. Trimming removed 0 bases from V and 4 bases from J, with 10 bases in between. CDR1 is SGDLS and CDR2 is YYNGEE in the germline V gene. The CDR3 here is CASSVESGGTEAFF. CDR3 DNA sequence: TGTGCCAGCAGCGTAGAGTCTGGGGGCACTGAAGCTTTCTTT.

The genes are TRBV5-1 and TRBJ2-3; TRBD1 or TRBD2 may be the D gene (5 bases each). Germline V lookup: CDR1 SGHRS, CDR2 YFSETQ. The CDR3 consists of 17 residues. The germline V and J ends were trimmed by 4 bases and 1 base, with 19 bases remaining between them. The CDR3 DNA follows: TGCGCCAGCAGCGTACCCGGGGCCACCCTCGGCACAGATACGCAGTATTTT. It encodes CASSVPGATLGTDTQYF.

The V gene is TRBV10-3, the J gene TRBJ1-4; no clear D gene. The CDR3 has 14 residues. Germline assignment: CDR1 ENHRY and CDR2 SYGVKD. Trimming stripped 6 bases from V and 3 bases from J, with 11 bases between. In nucleotides, the CDR3 is TGTGCCATCAGGACCCCTCCCCCTAATGAAAAACTGTTTTTT. It translates to CAIRTPPPNEKLFF.

The chain links TRBV5-1 to TRBJ2-5; 11 nucleotides align to TRBD2. V shed 0 bases, J shed 5 bases, and the junction held 3 bases outside the gene matches. Germline loops: CDR1 SGHRS, CDR2 YFSETQ. The CDR3 has 15 residues. The CDR3 nucleotides are TGCGCCAGCAGCTTGGGTAGCGGGGGGGCGGAGACCCAGTACTTC. Translation: CASSLGSGGAETQYF.

The chain combines TRBV5-4 with TRBJ1-6; D call uncertain. The CDR3 covers 15 residues. V lost 0 bases and J 6 bases, leaving 10 bases between the germline ends. Germline V lookup: CDR1 SGHNT, CDR2 YYREEE (reference sequence). The CDR3 region is CASSLGVGSNSPLHF. The CDR3 nucleotides read TGTGCCAGCAGCTTGGGCGTGGGGTCTAATTCACCCCTCCACTTT. Variable domain in full (rest from reference TRBV5-4 and TRBJ1-6): ETGVTQSPTHLIKTRGQQVTLRCSSQSGHNTVSWYQQALGQGPQFIFQYYREEENGRGNFPPRFSGLQFPNYSSELNVNALELDDSALYLCASSLGVGSNSPLHFGNGTRLTVT.

V and J are TRBV28 and TRBJ1-5; tentative D call: TRBD1 (6 bases). Germline V gene sequence: CDR1 MDHEN, CDR2 SYDVKM. With 2 bases removed from V and 5 bases from J, the gap between germline ends came to 7 bases. This CDR3 is 13 amino acids long. CDR3 amino acids: CASSLHRDQPQHF. The CDR3 DNA reads as TGTGCCAGCAGTTTACACAGGGATCAGCCCCAGCATTTT.

By sample fraction, this clone is medium-sized. The rearrangement joins TRBV6-6 to TRBJ1-3; D is ambiguous. The V gene lost 2 bases and the J gene lost 0 bases, with 11 bases spanning the gap. The germline V gene encodes CDR1 MNHNY and CDR2 SVGAGI (reference sequence). CDR3 length equals 16 residues. DNA of the CDR3: TGTGCCAGCAGTTACCGAGACGGGAGCTCTGGAAACACCATATATTTT. It specifies CASSYRDGSSGNTIYF.

DNA for the CDR3: TGTGCCAGCAGTAGACAGGGCCCCAACTATGGCTACACCTTC. This encodes CASSRQGPNYGYTF. This chain joins TRBV2 and TRBJ1-2; 7 nucleotides match TRBD1. The CDR3 contains 14 residues. Trimming cost V 5 bases and J 2 bases; bases outside gene matches: 5. Germline CDR1 SNHLY, CDR2 FYNNEI.

V and J are TRBV7-9 and TRBJ1-1; no clear D. Trimming cost V 1 base and J 3 bases, with 6 bases left between them. The CDR3 is 13 amino acids. Germline assignment: CDR1 SEHNR and CDR2 FQNEAQ (reference sequence). For the CDR3, the DNA is TGTGCCAGCAGCTTAGGGCCAGACACTGAAGCTTTCTTT. Amino acids: CASSLGPDTEAFF.

This chain joins TRBV27 and TRBJ1-2; 7 bases map to TRBD1. The V gene's germline CDR1 is MNHEY and CDR2 SMNVEV (reference sequence). After removal of 6 bases from V and 5 bases from J, the junction contained 6 bases not matched to a gene. This CDR3 spans 13 amino acids. The CDR3 bases are TGTGCCAGCAGGCCCCAGGGGGAATATGGCTACACCTTC. It encodes CASRPQGEYGYTF.

V usage is TRBV29-1 and J usage is TRBJ2-1, with D unresolved. The V end was cut by 3 bases, the J end by 6 bases, with 9 bases between. Germline CDR1 and CDR2: SQVTM and ANQGSEA. The CDR3 loop spans 12 amino acids. CDR3 amino acids: CSVDNGLNEQFF. The CDR3 region has the DNA TGCAGCGTTGATAACGGGCTCAATGAGCAGTTCTTC.

This chain connects TRBV9 to TRBJ1-2; D is perhaps TRBD1 (5 bases). Germline assignment: CDR1 SGDLS and CDR2 YYNGEE. V dropped 4 bases and J dropped 8 bases, with 18 bases sitting between them. The CDR3 runs to 14 residues. The CDR3 sequence is CASSQTGGGRGYTF. The CDR3 DNA reads as TGTGCCAGCAGCCAGACGGGGGGTGGGAGAGGCTACACCTTC.

This clone was detected only once. The chain employs TRBV10-3 and TRBJ2-7; unclear D gene. Germline CDR1 reads ENHRY; CDR2 reads SYGVKD. This CDR3 comprises 12 residues. V was trimmed by 5 bases and J by 2 bases, leaving 7 bases between them. Here the CDR3 DNA reads TGTGCCATCAGTTCAGATACCTACGAGCAGTACTTC. As protein: CAISSDTYEQYF.

This sequence joins TRBV7-9 and TRBJ2-5; D may be TRBD2 (5 bases). The end of the DNA fits TRBJ2-7 better, so the J call may be wrong. CDR1 is SEHNR, CDR2 FQNEAQ, per germline (reference sequence). CDR3 length equals 14 residues. For the CDR3, the DNA is TGTGCCAGCAGCGAGAGGGCGAGCTACTACGAGCAGTACTTC. Translated, it gives CASSERASYYEQYF.

This clone has just one count. The genes are TRBV7-2 and TRBJ1-6; unclear D gene. Germline V gene lookup returns CDR1 SGHTA and CDR2 FQGNSA. The CDR3 totals 12 residues. The V end lost 0 bases, the J end lost 7 bases, and 1 base lay between the germline ends. The CDR3 bases are TGTGCCAGCAGCTTAGCAAATTCACCCCTCCACTTT. Amino acid sequence: CASSLANSPLHF.

The rearrangement links TRBV7-9 to TRBJ2-5, with 9 bases fitting TRBD2. The J call is in doubt because the DNA end fits TRBJ2-7 better. The CDR3 is 16 residues long. CDR1 is SEHNR and CDR2 is FQNEAQ in the germline V gene (reference sequence). The CDR3 is CASSLLERGARYEQYF. CDR3 in DNA: TGTGCCAGCAGCCTTCTCGAGCGGGGGGCAAGGTACGAGCAGTACTTC.

The V gene is TRBV18, the J gene TRBJ1-3; D ambiguous. V gave up 4 bases and J gave up 4 bases, with 8 bases separating them. This CDR3 contains 13 residues. Germline CDR1 KGHSH, CDR2 LQKENI. Here the CDR3 DNA reads TGTGCCAGCTCACGGGCGTTCGGAAACACCATATATTTT. Protein: CASSRAFGNTIYF.

The genes are TRBV19 and TRBJ2-2; possibly TRBD1 for D (5 bases). Looked up from germline, CDR1 is LNHDA and CDR2 is SQIVND (reference sequence). With 4 bases removed from V and 4 bases from J, the gap between germline ends came to 13 bases. This CDR3 contains 15 residues. CDR3 protein: CASSTKGRGTGELFF. In DNA form, the CDR3 reads TGTGCCAGTAGTACAAAAGGAAGGGGCACCGGGGAGCTGTTTTTT.

This rearrangement joins TRBV5-8 to TRBJ1-1; the D gene is possibly TRBD1 (5 bases). With 3 bases removed from V and 11 bases from J, the gap between germline ends came to 17 bases. This CDR3 comprises 13 residues. Germline loops: CDR1 SGHTS, CDR2 YDEGEE. The CDR3 spells CASSWDSRNRAFF. In DNA, the CDR3 is TGTGCCAGCAGCTGGGACTCTCGAAATCGGGCTTTCTTT.

This sequence joins TRBV7-2 and TRBJ2-2; D may be TRBD2 (6 bases). Germline CDR1 SGHTA, CDR2 FQGNSA. The V end lost 0 bases, the J end lost 4 bases, and 9 bases lay between the germline ends. The CDR3 has 15 amino acids. The CDR3 region is CASSLALAGTGELFF. The CDR3 DNA sequence: TGTGCCAGCAGCTTAGCACTAGCTGGCACCGGGGAGCTGTTTTTT.

The CDR3 nucleotides read TGTGCCAGCACCCCCTTTCATGGACAGGGCGGGGAGCTGTTTTTT. Translation gives CASTPFHGQGGELFF. The rearrangement uses TRBV6-4 and TRBJ2-2; TRBD1 matches 8 bases. V lost 7 bases, J lost 7 bases, and 11 bases stayed unmatched. CDR1 and CDR2 from the germline V gene are MRHNA and SNTAGT. This CDR3 comprises 15 residues.

V is TRBV19 and J is TRBJ1-2; no clear D gene. This CDR3 comprises 15 residues. The germline V gene encodes CDR1 LNHDA and CDR2 SQIVND (reference sequence). V was clipped by 3 bases and J by 3 bases, with 14 bases between them. The DNA for the CDR3 is TGTGCCAGTAGTATCCCTCCTGTCCGCTACTATGGCTACACCTTC. The encoded protein is CASSIPPVRYYGYTF.

This chain joins TRBV9 and TRBJ2-7; the D gene is possibly TRBD1 (5 bases). The CDR3 sequence is 15 residues long. From germline, CDR1 is SGDLS and CDR2 YYNGEE. V dropped 4 bases and J dropped 1 base, with 15 bases sitting between them. The chain's CDR3 is CASSPGRQPSYEQYF. CDR3 DNA sequence: TGTGCCAGCAGCCCCGGACGACAGCCATCCTACGAGCAGTACTTC.

This clone was seen a single time. This chain connects TRBV28 to TRBJ1-5; D gene unclear. Germline lookup yields CDR1 MDHEN and CDR2 SYDVKM. The CDR3 length is 14 residues. Trimming removed 8 bases at V and 2 bases at J, with 13 bases between. The CDR3 loop reads CASRLPVGNQPQHF. The CDR3 DNA sequence: TGTGCCAGCCGGTTACCTGTAGGCAATCAGCCCCAGCATTTT. The complete variable domain, with remaining parts taken from reference TRBV28 and TRBJ1-5, reads DVKVTQSSRYLVKRTGEKVFLECVQDMDHENMFWYRQDPGLGLRLIYFSYDVKMKEKGDIPEGYSVSREKKERFSLILESASTNQTSMYLCASRLPVGNQPQHFGDGTRLSIL.

This chain joins TRBV30 and TRBJ2-7, with 13 positions matching TRBD2. The CDR3 runs to 16 residues. With 3 bases clipped from V and 2 bases from J, the junction kept 7 bases outside the gene matches. CDR1 and CDR2 (germline): GTSNPN, SVGIG (reference sequence). CDR3 in amino acids: CAWRIAGLAGAYEQYF. In DNA form, the CDR3 reads TGTGCCTGGAGAATAGCCGGACTAGCGGGAGCCTACGAGCAGTACTTC.